Following are 21 T cell receptor beta chains from one sample sequenced in a study of blood T cell repertoires in COVID-19. Assay: immunoSEQ multiplex PCR; the TCRdb copy retains only in-frame clones and omits some. The repertoire consists of some 270,000 clones, with 65% to 85% occurring once and the leading ten covering about 1.5%. The specimen was peripheral blood. These receptors were obtained from a woman between 40 and 50 years old who had recovered from COVID-19.

This clone was recorded once. The chain has TRBV15 and TRBJ1-5; a weak D match, TRBD1 (6 bases). This CDR3 spans 14 amino acids. Germline V gene sequence: CDR1 LNHNV, CDR2 YYDKDF (reference sequence). Between the trimmed V and J ends, which lost 0 bases and 7 bases, there was a span of 10 bases. CDR3 coding DNA: TGTGCCACCAGCAGAGATTGGGGGCGGCAGCCCCAGCATTTT. Protein sequence: CATSRDWGRQPQHF.

The chain carries TRBV18 and TRBJ1-1; D is uncertain. The CDR3 runs 15 residues. Trimming shortened V by 0 bases and J by 1 base, and 9 bases separated the two germline ends. Germline loops: CDR1 KGHSH, CDR2 LQKENI. Here the CDR3 reads CASSPPDSWNTEAFF. DNA of the CDR3: TGTGCCAGCTCACCACCGGACTCATGGAACACTGAAGCTTTCTTT.

This clone was detected many times. The CDR3 DNA follows: TGCGCCAGCAGGGACGGGAGAAGGAGCGGGGAGCTGTTTTTT. Amino acid sequence: CASRDGRRSGELFF. The chain carries TRBV10-2 and TRBJ2-2; D is possibly TRBD2 (6 bases). Looked up from germline, CDR1 is WSHSY and CDR2 is SAAADI. CDR3 length equals 14 residues. Trimming removed 6 bases at V and 7 bases at J, with 15 bases between.

The V and J genes are TRBV28 and TRBJ2-2; 7 bases fit TRBD2. Germline-derived CDR1 and CDR2 are MDHEN and SYDVKM. The CDR3 sequence is 15 residues long. The J segment lost 3 bases and the V segment lost 5 bases, leaving 6 bases of the junction unmatched. This chain's CDR3 is CASSKERGYTGELFF. In DNA form, the CDR3 reads TGTGCCAGCAGTAAGGAGCGGGGTTACACCGGGGAGCTGTTTTTT.

The J gene is TRBJ2-1, the V gene TRBV11-3; TRBD2 agrees at 10 bases. The ends lost 2 bases at V and 10 bases at J; junction bases unmatched: 8. This CDR3 comprises 15 residues. In germline, CDR1 is SGHNT, CDR2 YENEEA. The CDR3 sequence: CASSLQSGGAREQFF. CDR3 DNA sequence: TGTGCCAGCAGCTTACAGAGCGGGGGGGCCCGGGAGCAGTTCTTC.

The CDR3 DNA is TGTGCCAGCAGAGACCGGGACAGAGACTACGAGCAGTACTTC. Protein sequence: CASRDRDRDYEQYF. V is TRBV27 and J is TRBJ2-7, with TRBD1 identical over 7 bases. The CDR3 loop spans 14 amino acids. The V and J ends lost 6 bases and 3 bases, in that order; junction bases with no gene match: 8. CDR1 is MNHEY, CDR2 SMNVEV, per germline (reference sequence).

The chain joins TRBV7-9 to TRBJ1-3, with D unclear. The V and J ends lost 3 bases and 5 bases respectively, with 5 bases between them. CDR1 SEHNR and CDR2 FQNEAQ come from the germline V gene (reference sequence). This CDR3 spans 12 amino acids. The CDR3 region is CASSFTRNTIYF. CDR3 nucleotides: TGTGCCAGCAGCTTCACAAGAAACACCATATATTTT. The full variable domain, with the rest looked up from reference TRBV7-9 and TRBJ1-3, is DTGVSQNPRHKITKRGQNVTFRCDPISEHNRLYWYRQTLGQGPEFLTYFQNEAQLEKSRLLSDRFSAERPKGSFSTLEIQRTEQGDSAMYLCASSFTRNTIYFGEGSWLTVV.

This clone was seen a handful of times. The chain uses TRBV6-1 and TRBJ1-1, with TRBD1 matching over 7 bases. CDR3 length: 16 residues. With V trimmed by 1 base and J by 3 bases, 8 bases remained unmatched. Germline loops: CDR1 MNHNS, CDR2 SASEGT. Here the CDR3 reads CASSEGTRGSHTEAFF. DNA of the CDR3: TGTGCCAGCAGTGAAGGCACCAGGGGGTCCCACACTGAAGCTTTCTTT.

In its sample, this clone was seen once. The chain employs TRBV6-1 and TRBJ1-5; D unclear. V was shortened by 2 bases and J by 6 bases, with 5 bases between the two germline ends. The CDR3 covers 12 residues. The germline gives CDR1 MNHNS, CDR2 SASEGT. In DNA, the CDR3 is TGTGCCAGCAGTGAAAATCGTCAGCCCCAGCATTTT. This gives the protein CASSENRQPQHF.

The V and J genes are TRBV15 and TRBJ1-5; 8 bases are shared with TRBD1. The CDR3 length is 18 residues. Trimming at V came to 4 bases and at J to 7 bases, leaving 18 bases not matched to a gene. CDR1 and CDR2 from the germline V gene are LNHNV and YYDKDF (reference sequence). The CDR3, as DNA: TGTGCCACCAGCAATAACCTACATGGACAGGGCGGTCGGCAGCCCCAGCATTTT. Translating it yields CATSNNLHGQGGRQPQHF.

This clone has a single count. The chain is built from TRBV6-1 and TRBJ1-5, with D hard to call. The CDR3 is 13 amino acids. V lost 1 base to trimming and J lost 7 bases, with 8 bases between them. CDR1 is MNHNS, CDR2 SASEGT, per germline. The CDR3 DNA reads as TGTGCCAGCAGTGAAGTCCGGGTCCAGCCCCAGCATTTT. Protein: CASSEVRVQPQHF.

The chain has TRBV12-3 or TRBV12-4 and TRBJ1-2; TRBD1 aligns across 7 bases. This CDR3 contains 13 residues. The V and J ends lost 4 bases and 8 bases, in that order; junction bases with no gene match: 7. CDR3 DNA sequence: TGTGCCAGCAGTTCCGGACAGGTTGGGGGCTACACCTTC. This codes for CASSSGQVGGYTF.

J is TRBJ1-1 and V is TRBV12-3 or TRBV12-4; D uncertain. The length of the CDR3 is 11 residues. The V end was cut by 6 bases, the J end by 7 bases, with 9 bases between. The CDR3 protein is CASRVEGEAFF. CDR3 nucleotides: TGTGCCAGCAGGGTAGAGGGTGAAGCTTTCTTT.

This clone was seen a single time. This chain connects TRBV10-3 to TRBJ1-2; the D gene is possibly TRBD1 (5 bases). The CDR3 runs to 13 residues. The germline V and J ends were trimmed by 6 bases and 4 bases, with 12 bases remaining between them. Germline lookup yields CDR1 ENHRY and CDR2 SYGVKD. The CDR3 sequence is CAISDQGTYGYTF. The CDR3, as DNA: TGTGCCATCAGCGACCAGGGAACCTATGGCTACACCTTC.

The chain joins TRBV10-3 to TRBJ2-7; 8 bases agree with TRBD1. From germline, CDR1 is ENHRY and CDR2 SYGVKD. Trimming took 3 bases from V and 0 from J; bases not matched to a gene: 10. The CDR3 consists of 17 residues. The CDR3 bases are TGTGCCATCAGTGACCCTCAATCCGACAGGGGCTCCTACGAGCAGTACTTC. Translated: CAISDPQSDRGSYEQYF.

The chain recombines TRBV12-3 or TRBV12-4 with TRBJ1-4; D is uncertain. This CDR3 is 13 amino acids long. Trimming cost V 4 bases and J 0 bases, with 3 bases left between them. The chain's CDR3 is CASSSSTNEKLFF. The CDR3 coding sequence is TGTGCCAGCAGTTCTTCAACTAATGAAAAACTGTTTTTT.

This sequence joins TRBV19 and TRBJ2-3; D may be TRBD2 (6 bases). Germline-derived CDR1 and CDR2 are LNHDA and SQIVND (reference sequence). V was trimmed by 4 bases and J by 2 bases, leaving 19 bases between them. The CDR3 extends over 17 amino acids. The CDR3 DNA is TGTGCCAGTAGTAAACTAGCATACGGCCTTACCACAGATACGCAGTATTTT. This gives the protein CASSKLAYGLTTDTQYF.

V usage is TRBV28 and J usage is TRBJ1-5, with D hard to call. Germline V gene lookup returns CDR1 MDHEN and CDR2 SYDVKM. The CDR3 is 12 amino acids. The V gene lost 7 bases and the J gene lost 7 bases, with 11 bases spanning the gap. In DNA form, the CDR3 reads TGTGCCAGCACCCCCGTGGGCCAGCCCCAGCATTTT. Residues: CASTPVGQPQHF.

The genes are TRBV10-3 and TRBJ1-5; D perhaps matches TRBD1 (6 bases). V lost 6 bases, J lost 5 bases, and 14 bases lay in between. The CDR3 is made up of 14 amino acids. CDR1 and CDR2 from the germline V gene are ENHRY and SYGVKD. Written as DNA, the CDR3 is TGTGCCATCAGGGACGACAGGTTGGATCAGCCCCAGCATTTT. It specifies CAIRDDRLDQPQHF.

This clone came up many times. The same CDR3 is also encoded by other DNA sequences in this sample. The V and J genes are TRBV7-2 and TRBJ1-5; 7 bases fit TRBD1. Unmatched junction bases numbered 4, after V lost 4 bases and J lost 7 bases. Germline V CDR1 and CDR2: SGHTA, FQGNSA. The CDR3 is 13 residues long. The CDR3, as DNA: TGTGCCAGCAGCTCCCAGGGGGGACAGCCCCAGCATTTT. It translates to CASSSQGGQPQHF.

The chain combines TRBV5-1 with TRBJ1-1; D possibly corresponds to TRBD1 (6 bases). Trimming cost V 3 bases and J 4 bases, with 16 bases left between them. CDR3 size: 15 residues. The V gene's germline CDR1 is SGHRS and CDR2 YFSETQ. The CDR3 protein is CASSSRGGASTEAFF. The CDR3 DNA is TGCGCCAGCAGCTCCCGAGGGGGGGCGAGCACTGAAGCTTTCTTT.